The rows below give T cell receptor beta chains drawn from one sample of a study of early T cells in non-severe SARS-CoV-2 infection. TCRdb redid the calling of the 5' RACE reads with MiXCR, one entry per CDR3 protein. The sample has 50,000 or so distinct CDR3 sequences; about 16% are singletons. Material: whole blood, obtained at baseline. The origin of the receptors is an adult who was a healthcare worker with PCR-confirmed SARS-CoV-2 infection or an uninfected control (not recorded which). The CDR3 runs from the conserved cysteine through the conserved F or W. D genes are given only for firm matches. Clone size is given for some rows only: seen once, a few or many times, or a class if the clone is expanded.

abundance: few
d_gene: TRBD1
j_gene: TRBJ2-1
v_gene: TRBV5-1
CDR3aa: CASSLERTGGEQFF
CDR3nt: TGCGCCAGCAGCTTGGAGCGGACAGGGGGCGAGCAGTTCTTC

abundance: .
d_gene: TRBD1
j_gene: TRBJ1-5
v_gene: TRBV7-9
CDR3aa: CASSQGQGAGQPQHF
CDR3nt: TGTGCCAGCAGCCAGGGACAGGGGGCTGGGCAGCCCCAGCATTTT

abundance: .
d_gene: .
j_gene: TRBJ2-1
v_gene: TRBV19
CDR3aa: CASTPPGQVNEQFF
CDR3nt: TGTGCCAGTACCCCTCCGGGGCAGGTCAATGAGCAGTTCTTC

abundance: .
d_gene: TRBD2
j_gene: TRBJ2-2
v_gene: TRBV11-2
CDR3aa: CASSSGLGAGELFF
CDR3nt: TGTGCCAGCAGCTCGGGACTAGGGGCCGGGGAGCTGTTTTTT

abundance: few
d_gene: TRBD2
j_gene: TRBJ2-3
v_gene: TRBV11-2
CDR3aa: CASSLELAGVDTQYF
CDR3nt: TGTGCCAGCAGCTTGGAACTAGCGGGAGTAGATACGCAGTATTTT

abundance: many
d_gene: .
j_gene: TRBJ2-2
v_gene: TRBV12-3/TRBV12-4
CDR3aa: CASSPGRRTNTGELFF
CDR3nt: TGTGCCAGCAGTCCGGGACGGAGAACGAACACCGGGGAGCTGTTTTTT

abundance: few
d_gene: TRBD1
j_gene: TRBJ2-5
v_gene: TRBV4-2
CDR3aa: CASSPGGQETQYF
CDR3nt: TGTGCCAGCAGTCCAGGGGGTCAAGAGACCCAGTACTTC

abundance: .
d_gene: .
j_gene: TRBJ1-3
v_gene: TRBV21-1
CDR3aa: CASSKTNSGNTIYF
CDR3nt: TGTGCCAGCAGCAAGACGAACTCTGGAAACACCATATATTTT

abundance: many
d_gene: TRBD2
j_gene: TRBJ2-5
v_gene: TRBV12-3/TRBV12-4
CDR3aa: CASLGTSLEETQYF
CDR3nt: TGTGCCAGCTTAGGGACTAGCCTTGAAGAGACCCAGTACTTC

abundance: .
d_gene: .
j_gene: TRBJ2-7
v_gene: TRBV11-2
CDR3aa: CASSSTPGGSSYEQYF
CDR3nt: TGTGCCAGCAGCTCCACACCAGGTGGGAGCTCCTACGAGCAGTACTTC

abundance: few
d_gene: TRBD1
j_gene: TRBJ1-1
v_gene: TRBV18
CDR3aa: CASSLSRDRTAGEAFF
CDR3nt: TGTGCCAGCTCCCTGTCGCGGGACAGGACCGCGGGTGAAGCTTTCTTT

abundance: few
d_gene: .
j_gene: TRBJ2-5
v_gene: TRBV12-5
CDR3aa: CASGLNFQETQYF
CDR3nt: TGTGCTAGTGGTTTGAACTTTCAAGAGACCCAGTACTTC

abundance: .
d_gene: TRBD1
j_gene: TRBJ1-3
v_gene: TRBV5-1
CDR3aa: CASSTQGADGNTIYF
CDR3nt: TGCGCCAGCAGCACGCAGGGGGCTGATGGAAACACTATATATTTT

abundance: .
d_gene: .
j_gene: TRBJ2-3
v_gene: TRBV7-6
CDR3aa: CASSLAGGYPSTDTQYF
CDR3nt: TGTGCCAGCAGCTTAGCGGGGGGATATCCCAGCACAGATACGCAGTATTTT

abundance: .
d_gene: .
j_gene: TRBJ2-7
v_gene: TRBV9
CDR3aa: CASSLRGNSYEQYF
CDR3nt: TGTGCCAGCAGCCTCCGGGGGAATTCTTACGAGCAGTACTTC

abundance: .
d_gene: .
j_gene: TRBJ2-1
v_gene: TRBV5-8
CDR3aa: CASSLAWNSYNEQFF
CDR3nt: TGTGCCAGCAGCTTGGCCTGGAACTCCTACAATGAGCAGTTCTTC

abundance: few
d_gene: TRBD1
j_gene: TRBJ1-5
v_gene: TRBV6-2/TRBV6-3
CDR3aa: CASSGQGAGEPQHF
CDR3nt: TGTGCCAGCAGTGGACAGGGGGCAGGGGAGCCCCAGCATTTT

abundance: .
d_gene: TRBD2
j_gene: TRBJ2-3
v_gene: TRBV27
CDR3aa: CASSSTIPGGGHTDTQYF
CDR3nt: TGTGCCAGCAGTTCAACCATCCCCGGGGGGGGGCACACAGATACGCAGTATTTT

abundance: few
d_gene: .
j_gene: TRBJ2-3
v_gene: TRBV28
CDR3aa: CASSVAIATSTDTQYF
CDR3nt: TGTGCCAGCAGCGTCGCGATTGCAACTAGCACAGATACGCAGTATTTT

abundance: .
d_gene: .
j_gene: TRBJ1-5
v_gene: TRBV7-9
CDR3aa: CASSFSGNQPQHF
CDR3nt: TGTGCCAGCAGCTTCTCAGGCAATCAGCCCCAGCATTTT

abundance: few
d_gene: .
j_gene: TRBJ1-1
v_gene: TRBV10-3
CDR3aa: CAISESVGTTEAFF
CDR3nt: TGTGCCATCAGTGAGTCAGTAGGGACCACTGAAGCTTTCTTT

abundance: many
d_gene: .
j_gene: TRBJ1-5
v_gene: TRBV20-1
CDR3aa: CSARDPSGAGRNQPQHF
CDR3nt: TGCAGTGCTAGAGATCCCTCTGGGGCAGGGCGGAATCAGCCCCAGCATTTT

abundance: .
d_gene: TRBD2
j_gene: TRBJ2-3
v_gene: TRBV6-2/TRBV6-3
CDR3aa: CASSYFAAGSTDTQYF
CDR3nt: TGTGCCAGCAGTTACTTTGCAGCGGGGAGCACAGATACGCAGTATTTT

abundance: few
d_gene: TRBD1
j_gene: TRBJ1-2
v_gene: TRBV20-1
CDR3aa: CSARRTGGANGYTF
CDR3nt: TGCAGTGCCCGTAGGACAGGGGGCGCGAATGGCTACACCTTC

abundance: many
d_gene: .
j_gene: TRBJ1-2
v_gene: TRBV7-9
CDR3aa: CASSSGTVYGYTF
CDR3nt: TGTGCCAGCAGCTCCGGGACGGTCTATGGCTACACCTTC

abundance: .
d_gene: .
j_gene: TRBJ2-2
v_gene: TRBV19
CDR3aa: CASSIWGDTGELFF
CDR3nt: TGTGCCAGTAGTATATGGGGGGACACCGGGGAGCTGTTTTTT

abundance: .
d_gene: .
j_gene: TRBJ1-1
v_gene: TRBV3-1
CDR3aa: CASSRKGVTEAFF
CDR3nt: TGTGCCAGCAGCCGGAAGGGGGTCACTGAAGCTTTCTTT

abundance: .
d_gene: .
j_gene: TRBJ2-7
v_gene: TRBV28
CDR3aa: CASSFYQGSLDEQYF
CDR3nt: TGTGCCAGCAGTTTTTACCAGGGAAGCCTGGACGAGCAGTACTTC

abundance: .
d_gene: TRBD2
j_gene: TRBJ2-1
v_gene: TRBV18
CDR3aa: CASSPAGGNNEQFF
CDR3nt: TGTGCCAGCTCACCGGCCGGGGGGAACAATGAGCAGTTCTTC

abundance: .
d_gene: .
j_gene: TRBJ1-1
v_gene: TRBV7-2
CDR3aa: CASSKKGGTEAFF
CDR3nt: TGTGCCAGCAGCAAAAAGGGGGGCACTGAAGCTTTCTTT

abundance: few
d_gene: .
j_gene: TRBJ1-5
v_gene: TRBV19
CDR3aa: CASSPGRVSKNSNQPQHF
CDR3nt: TGTGCCAGTAGTCCTGGCCGTGTATCGAAAAATAGCAATCAGCCCCAGCATTTT

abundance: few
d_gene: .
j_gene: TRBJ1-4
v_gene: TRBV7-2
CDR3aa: CASSLTSEGRNEKLFF
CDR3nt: TGTGCCAGCAGCTTAACGAGCGAAGGAAGAAATGAAAAACTGTTTTTT

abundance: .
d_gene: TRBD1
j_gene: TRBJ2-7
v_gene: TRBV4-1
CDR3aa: CASSQPSGQGPYEQYF
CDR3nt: TGCGCCAGCAGCCAACCCTCGGGACAGGGTCCCTACGAGCAGTACTTC

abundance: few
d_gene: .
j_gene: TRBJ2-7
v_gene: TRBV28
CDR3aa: CASSWAGLYEQYF
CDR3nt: TGTGCCAGCAGTTGGGCGGGTCTGTACGAGCAGTACTTC

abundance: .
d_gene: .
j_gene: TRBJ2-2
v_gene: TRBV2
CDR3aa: CASRTDPWGTGELFF
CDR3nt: TGTGCCAGCAGGACAGACCCCTGGGGAACCGGGGAGCTGTTTTTT

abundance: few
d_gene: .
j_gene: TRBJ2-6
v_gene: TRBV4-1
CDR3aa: CASSPYTPRYPGANVLTF
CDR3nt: TGCGCCAGCAGCCCCTACACACCCCGGTACCCTGGGGCCAACGTCCTGACTTTC

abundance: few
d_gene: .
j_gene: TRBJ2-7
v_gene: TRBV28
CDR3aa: CASSFNPYEQYF
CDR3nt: TGTGCCAGCAGTTTTAATCCCTACGAGCAGTACTTC

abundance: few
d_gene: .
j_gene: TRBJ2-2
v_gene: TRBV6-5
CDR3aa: CASRQSGAGELFF
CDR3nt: TGTGCCAGCAGACAATCAGGGGCCGGGGAGCTGTTTTTT

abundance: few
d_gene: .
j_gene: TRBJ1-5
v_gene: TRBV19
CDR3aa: CASSDTGGLSQPQHF
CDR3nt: TGTGCCAGTAGCGACACGGGGGGGCTGTCTCAGCCCCAGCATTTT

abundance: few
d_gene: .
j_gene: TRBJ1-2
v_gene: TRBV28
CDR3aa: CASTLPPYGYTF
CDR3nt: TGTGCCAGCACCCTCCCCCCCTATGGCTACACCTTC

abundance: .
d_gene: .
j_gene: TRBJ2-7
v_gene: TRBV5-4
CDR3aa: CASSPPTRTRTYEQYF
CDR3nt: TGTGCCAGCAGCCCACCCACCAGGACGAGGACCTACGAGCAGTACTTC

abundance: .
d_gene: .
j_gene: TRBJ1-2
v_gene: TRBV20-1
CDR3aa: CSARDVVGPLSGYTF
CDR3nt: TGCAGTGCTAGAGATGTAGTCGGACCTCTCTCGGGCTACACCTTC

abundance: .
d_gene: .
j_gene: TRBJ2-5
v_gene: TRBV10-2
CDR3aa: CASSESEIKGGIQETQYF
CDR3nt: TGCGCCAGCAGTGAGTCGGAGATAAAGGGCGGAATACAAGAGACCCAGTACTTC

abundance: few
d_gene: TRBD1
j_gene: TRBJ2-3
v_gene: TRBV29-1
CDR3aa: CSERQGARPDTQYF
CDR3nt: TGCAGCGAAAGACAGGGGGCGCGTCCAGATACGCAGTATTTT

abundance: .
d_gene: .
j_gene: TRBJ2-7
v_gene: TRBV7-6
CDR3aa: CASSLVGPSEQYF
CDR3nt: TGTGCCAGCAGCTTAGTCGGCCCGAGCGAGCAGTACTTC

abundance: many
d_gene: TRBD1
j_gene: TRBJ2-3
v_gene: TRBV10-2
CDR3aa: CASRSDRGLDTQYF
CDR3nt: TGCGCCAGCAGATCGGACAGGGGGCTAGATACGCAGTATTTT

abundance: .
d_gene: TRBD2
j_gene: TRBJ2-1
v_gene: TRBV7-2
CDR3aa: CASSREAYAYNEQFF
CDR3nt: TGTGCCAGCAGCCGGGAGGCGTACGCTTACAATGAGCAGTTCTTC

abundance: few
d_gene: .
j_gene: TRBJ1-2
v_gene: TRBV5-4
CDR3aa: CASGREDYGYTF
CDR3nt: TGTGCCAGCGGGCGGGAGGACTATGGCTACACCTTC

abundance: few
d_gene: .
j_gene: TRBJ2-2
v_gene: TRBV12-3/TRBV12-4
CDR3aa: CASSLGTAGELFF
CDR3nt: TGTGCCAGCAGTTTAGGGACAGCCGGGGAGCTGTTTTTT

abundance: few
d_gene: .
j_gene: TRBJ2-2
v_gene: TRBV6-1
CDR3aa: CASSDQVMATGELFF
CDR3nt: TGTGCCAGCAGTGACCAAGTTATGGCCACCGGGGAGCTGTTTTTT

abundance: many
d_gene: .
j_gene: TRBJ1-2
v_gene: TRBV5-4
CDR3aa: CASSSPLVKGSAYGYTF
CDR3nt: TGTGCCAGCAGCTCCCCCTTGGTAAAGGGATCGGCCTATGGCTACACCTTC

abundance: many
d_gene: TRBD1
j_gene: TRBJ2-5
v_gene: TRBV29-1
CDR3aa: CSVHRGQETQYF
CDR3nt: TGCAGCGTTCACAGGGGGCAAGAGACCCAGTACTTC

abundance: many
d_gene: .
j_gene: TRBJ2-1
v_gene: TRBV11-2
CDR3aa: CASSLIVEQFF
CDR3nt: TGTGCCAGCAGCTTGATCGTCGAGCAGTTCTTC

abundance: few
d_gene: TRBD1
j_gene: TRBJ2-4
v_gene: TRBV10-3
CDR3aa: CAISESSNRQGRGKNIQYF
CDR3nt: TGTGCCATCAGTGAGTCCTCAAACCGACAGGGACGCGGCAAAAACATTCAGTACTTC